Listed here are 14 T cell receptor beta chains from one sample, sequenced in a study of blood T cells in healthy people across ages. The authors ran a second PCR of about 7 to 11 cycles using a sample-barcoded 5' primer and a J-beta primer mix. TCRdb reanalysed the 5' RACE reads using MiXCR and keeps one entry per CDR3 protein. The table has around 1.5 million distinct CDR3 sequences, about 43% seen once; the top ten hold less than 8%. Sequencing input: blood. The source is a woman between 18 and 29 years old in good health.

This clonotype was recorded only once. The chain carries TRBV9 and TRBJ2-1, with D tentatively TRBD2 (5 bases). The CDR3 totals 15 residues. V dropped 0 bases and J dropped 4 bases, with 11 bases sitting between them. CDR1 and CDR2 (germline): SGDLS, YYNGEE. The CDR3 coding sequence is TGTGCCAGCAGCGTAGCGGACTTCCCATACAATGAGCAGTTCTTC. Its protein product is CASSVADFPYNEQFF.

In this sample, this clonotype turned up a few times. The chain carries TRBV24-1 and TRBJ2-5; TRBD2 aligns across 12 bases. The DNA end is a closer match to TRBJ2-7, so the J assignment may be wrong. The CDR3 runs to 15 residues. CDR1 KGHDR and CDR2 SFDVKD come from the germline V gene. The CDR3 spells CATSDYRTSGIEQYF. CDR3 nucleotide sequence: TGTGCCACCAGTGATTATAGGACTAGCGGGATCGAGCAGTACTTC.

This chain uses TRBV7-9 with TRBJ2-2; D not certain. Germline CDR1 reads SEHNR; CDR2 reads FQNEAQ (reference sequence). This CDR3 has 13 residues. V lost 7 bases and J lost 5, with 11 bases in between. The CDR3 sequence: CASTPDLTGELFF. Written as DNA, the CDR3 is TGTGCCAGCACGCCAGATCTGACCGGGGAGCTGTTTTTT.

V is TRBV5-1 and J is TRBJ2-6; D is uncertain. Germline V lookup: CDR1 SGHRS, CDR2 YFSETQ. CDR3 length equals 16 residues. V was trimmed by 0 bases and J by 2 bases, leaving 9 bases between them. The CDR3 region has the DNA TGCGCCAGCAGCTTGGCCTCGTCGGCTGGGGCCAACGTCCTGACTTTC. Translation: CASSLASSAGANVLTF.

The chain recombines TRBV20-1 with TRBJ2-1; TRBD2 matches 10 bases. Unmatched junction bases numbered 6, after V lost 6 bases and J lost 1 base. CDR1 DFQATT and CDR2 SNEGSKA come from the germline V gene (reference sequence). The CDR3 is 15 residues long. The CDR3 loop reads CSATSSGGSYNEQFF. The CDR3 DNA reads as TGCAGTGCCACGTCTAGCGGGGGATCCTACAATGAGCAGTTCTTC.

This clonotype was seen a handful of times. The chain combines TRBV20-1 with TRBJ2-7, with TRBD1 identical over 7 bases. This CDR3 comprises 12 residues. Germline CDR1 reads DFQATT; CDR2 reads SNEGSKA (reference sequence). The CDR3 nucleotides are TGCAGAGTCACAGGGGTTACCTACGAGCAGTACTTC. Its translation: CRVTGVTYEQYF.

The chain uses TRBV6-2 or TRBV6-3 and TRBJ2-1; 9 nucleotides match TRBD2. The V segment lost 8 bases and the J segment 4 bases; nucleotides outside the gene matches: 9. Germline CDR1 is MNHEY and CDR2 is SVGEGT. This CDR3 is built from 15 residues. In DNA, the CDR3 is TGTGCCAGCCGATTCAGCGGGGGGCCATACAATGAGCAGTTCTTC. Protein sequence: CASRFSGGPYNEQFF.

This clonotype was seen a few times. The chain employs TRBV3-1 and TRBJ2-1; D possibly matches TRBD1 or TRBD2 (5 bases each). This CDR3 has 15 amino acids. CDR1 and CDR2 (germline): LGHDT, YNNKEL (reference sequence). Trimming removed 5 bases at V and 2 bases at J, with 13 bases between. The CDR3 DNA is TGTGCCAGCAGCTCCATCCGGGACCCCTACAATGAGCAGTTCTTC. Protein sequence: CASSSIRDPYNEQFF.

This chain joins TRBV6-1 and TRBJ1-4; D might be TRBD1 (6 bases). V lost 6 bases and J 4 bases, leaving 30 bases between the germline ends. CDR1 and CDR2 (germline): MNHNS, SASEGT. This CDR3 comprises 20 residues. The CDR3 nucleotides read TGTGCCAGCAGCCCTGGGGGGGGCTGGGGATCCTCACCCTTTAATGAAAAACTGTTTTTT. It codes for CASSPGGGWGSSPFNEKLFF.

This chain connects TRBV3-1 to TRBJ2-2; 9 bases match TRBD2. With V trimmed by 5 bases and J by 8 bases, 9 bases remained unmatched. CDR1 LGHDT and CDR2 YNNKEL come from the germline V gene (reference sequence). The CDR3 has 15 amino acids. The DNA of the CDR3 is TGTGCCAGCAGCAAAGGGGGACTAGCAACAGGGGAGCTGTTTTTT. This sequence encodes CASSKGGLATGELFF.

This sequence joins TRBV20-1 and TRBJ1-5; D gene uncertain. Germline lookup yields CDR1 DFQATT and CDR2 SNEGSKA (reference sequence). Trimming shortened V by 0 bases and J by 5 bases, and 5 bases separated the two germline ends. This CDR3 contains 12 residues. DNA for the CDR3: TGCAGTGCTAGAGAGGGGTATCAGCCCCAGCATTTT. Amino acids: CSAREGYQPQHF.

The V call is TRBV15, the J call TRBJ2-1; 14 bases match TRBD2. The CDR3 extends over 16 amino acids. Trimming at V came to 5 bases and at J to 3 bases, leaving 3 bases not matched to a gene. Germline values: CDR1 LNHNV, CDR2 YYDKDF (reference sequence). DNA for the CDR3: TGTGCCACCAGCTCTGGGACTAGCGGGAGCTACAATGAGCAGTTCTTC. It codes for CATSSGTSGSYNEQFF.

This chain joins TRBV4-2 and TRBJ2-1, with a possible D match to TRBD1 (5 bases). Germline CDR1 reads LGHNA; CDR2 reads YNFKEQ. V lost 3 bases to trimming and J lost 10 bases, with 19 bases between them. The length of the CDR3 is 15 residues. CDR3 sequence (DNA): TGTGCCAGCAGCCAGGGCCAGGGCCTCACGGGCGAGCAGTTCTTC. It yields the protein CASSQGQGLTGEQFF.

The chain combines TRBV6-5 with TRBJ1-2; maybe TRBD1 (6 bases). Germline V gene sequence: CDR1 MNHEY, CDR2 SVGAGI. This CDR3 has 13 residues. The V and J ends lost 2 bases and 5 bases respectively, with 9 bases between them. In nucleotides, the CDR3 is TGTGCCAGCAGTTACGGACAGATATATGGCTACACCTTC. Its protein product is CASSYGQIYGYTF.